These 32 T cell receptor beta chains originate from one sample sequenced in a study of vaccination and CD4 T cells after COVID-19. The Oncomine TCR Beta short-read assay was applied to DNA of cultured CD4+ T cells. TCRdb passed the PCR reads through MiXCR, listing each CDR3 protein once. The sample yields approximately 7,100 distinct CDR3 sequences, around 48% seen once. For these TCRs, the target antigens are not known. Documented treatment: approximately 10-day PBMC culture with coronavirus spike peptide pools or control peptides (ViraFEST assay). Unexposed donor CD4+ T cells predated the COVID-19 pandemic, collected 2011-2018. Sequences were obtained from CD4+ T cells from blood, cultured in vitro. These receptors were taken from a human donor in good health.

This chain uses TRBV27 with TRBJ1-1; 9 positions agree with TRBD1. This CDR3 comprises 15 residues. In germline, CDR1 is MNHEY, CDR2 SMNVEV (reference sequence). Unmatched junction bases numbered 11, after V lost 6 bases and J lost 6 bases. CDR3 protein: CASRFSGTGSAEAFF. The CDR3 coding sequence is TGTGCCAGCAGATTTAGTGGGACAGGGTCCGCTGAAGCTTTCTTT.

This rearrangement joins TRBV6-1 to TRBJ1-1; 8 nucleotides match TRBD1. Germline CDR1 and CDR2: MNHNS and SASEGT. J lost 0 bases, V lost 5 bases, and 5 bases had no gene match. CDR3 length: 15 amino acids. The CDR3: CASSRGQVMNTEAFF. The CDR3, as DNA: TGTGCCAGCAGTAGGGGACAGGTCATGAACACTGAAGCTTTCTTT.

This chain connects TRBV7-2 to TRBJ2-5; the D is unclear. Trimming left V 2 bases short and J 5 bases short, with 3 bases between. This CDR3 region has 11 residues. CDR1 is SGHTA, CDR2 FQGNSA, per germline. The CDR3 DNA reads as TGTGCCAGCAGCTTAATCGAGACCCAGTACTTC. Residues: CASSLIETQYF.

The chain carries TRBV6-1 and TRBJ2-7; 8 bases line up with TRBD1. This CDR3 is built from 14 residues. In germline, CDR1 is MNHNS, CDR2 SASEGT. V was pared by 6 bases and J by 3 bases, with 7 bases of the junction left unmatched. The CDR3 bases are TGTGCCAGCAGACTTTCCGGGACAGGCTACGAGCAGTACTTC. It encodes CASRLSGTGYEQYF.

The genes are TRBV6-5 and TRBJ1-5; TRBD1 might be the D (6 bases). The germline gives CDR1 MNHEY, CDR2 SVGAGI. Trimming took off 0 bases at V and 7 bases at J, with 16 bases between the two ends. CDR3 size: 16 residues. The CDR3 nucleotides read TGTGCCAGCAGTTACTCAGGGGGGGCCCCGGGGCAGCCCCAGCATTTT. It translates to CASSYSGGAPGQPQHF.

The chain uses TRBV20-1 and TRBJ2-1; no reliable D call. This CDR3 spans 15 amino acids. V lost 0 bases, J lost 7 bases, and 16 bases lay in between. In germline, CDR1 is DFQATT, CDR2 SNEGSKA (reference sequence). CDR3 coding DNA: TGCAGTGCTAGAGATTCGGGCAGGCAATGGAATGAGCAGTTCTTC. Encoded protein: CSARDSGRQWNEQFF.

This clonotype was recorded a few times. The rearrangement links TRBV7-9 to TRBJ2-4; 8 bases match TRBD1. Germline V CDR1 and CDR2: SEHNR, FQNEAQ (reference sequence). This CDR3 comprises 14 residues. The ends lost 5 bases at V and 4 bases at J; junction bases unmatched: 4. CDR3 bases: TGTGCCAGCAGCCCAGGGGGCTCTAAAAACATTCAGTACTTC. This gives the protein CASSPGGSKNIQYF.

V gene TRBV28 combines with J gene TRBJ1-2, with 7 nucleotides matching TRBD1. With 3 bases clipped from V and 2 bases from J, the junction kept 3 bases outside the gene matches. This CDR3 region has 14 residues. CDR1 and CDR2 from the germline V gene are MDHEN and SYDVKM. The DNA of the CDR3 is TGTGCCAGCAGTTTGGGACAGTTAAACTATGGCTACACCTTC. This codes for CASSLGQLNYGYTF.

In its sample, this clonotype was seen a few times. This chain connects TRBV7-9 to TRBJ1-2, with 8 bases matching TRBD1. Per germline, CDR1 SEHNR and CDR2 FQNEAQ (reference sequence). The CDR3 totals 14 residues. V gave up 5 bases and J gave up 7 bases; unmatched junction bases: 9. The CDR3: CASSGRQGKVGYTF. The CDR3, as DNA: TGTGCCAGCAGCGGACGACAGGGGAAGGTTGGCTACACCTTC.

This clonotype was recorded a few times. V and J are TRBV20-1 and TRBJ2-3; D is perhaps TRBD2 (5 bases). The CDR3 is 15 residues long. CDR1 DFQATT and CDR2 SNEGSKA come from the germline V gene (reference sequence). V was trimmed by 5 bases and J by 5 bases, leaving 20 bases between them. CDR3 DNA: TGCAGTGCTGGGGAAGGACGGCGGGCTCAAGATACGCAGTATTTT. This encodes CSAGEGRRAQDTQYF.

V is TRBV7-2 and J is TRBJ2-1; 8 bases line up with TRBD2. With V trimmed by 1 base and J by 7 bases, 6 bases remained unmatched. The CDR3 runs to 15 residues. From germline, CDR1 is SGHTA and CDR2 FQGNSA. CDR3 region: CASSLGRTSTNEQFF. Written as DNA, the CDR3 is TGTGCCAGCAGCTTAGGTCGGACTAGCACTAATGAGCAGTTCTTC.

The chain links TRBV30 to TRBJ2-5; the D gene is possibly TRBD1 (5 bases). V was trimmed by 0 bases and J by 2 bases, leaving 7 bases between them. Germline-derived CDR1 and CDR2 are GTSNPN and SVGIG (reference sequence). This CDR3 is built from 13 residues. For the CDR3, the DNA is TGTGCCTGGAGTGTAGGACAACAAGAGACCCAGTACTTC. This gives the protein CAWSVGQQETQYF.

This chain joins TRBV6-5 and TRBJ2-3; no firm D call. There are 14 residues in the CDR3. CDR1 is MNHEY and CDR2 is SVGAGI in the germline V gene. V was trimmed by 0 bases and J by 5 bases, leaving 9 bases between them. The CDR3 DNA sequence: TGTGCCAGCAGTTACTCAGGCGCGAAAGATACGCAGTATTTT. Translating it yields CASSYSGAKDTQYF.

This clonotype was counted a few times. The V gene is TRBV15, the J gene TRBJ1-2, with no clear D. V lost 5 bases to trimming and J lost 2 bases, with 12 bases between them. Germline V lookup: CDR1 LNHNV, CDR2 YYDKDF (reference sequence). CDR3 length: 14 residues. CDR3: CATSYKTGNYGYTF. The CDR3 coding sequence is TGTGCCACCAGCTACAAGACCGGAAACTATGGCTACACCTTC.

This clonotype was detected a few times. V gene TRBV6-2 or TRBV6-3 combines with J gene TRBJ2-5, with a tentative D call TRBD2 (6 bases). Trimming took off 2 bases at V and 5 bases at J, with 21 bases between the two ends. The CDR3 spans 17 residues. Germline CDR1 is MNHEY and CDR2 is SVGEGT. This chain's CDR3 is CASSYRTGLPGTETQYF. In nucleotides, the CDR3 is TGTGCCAGCAGTTACCGTACGGGACTCCCGGGGACGGAGACCCAGTACTTC.

This sequence joins TRBV7-9 and TRBJ2-5, with D perhaps matching TRBD2 (5 bases). The germline V and J ends were trimmed by 0 bases and 4 bases, with 15 bases remaining between them. The V gene's germline CDR1 is SEHNR and CDR2 FQNEAQ (reference sequence). The CDR3 extends over 16 amino acids. The CDR3 region is CASSLARARLGETQYF. Written as DNA, the CDR3 is TGTGCCAGCAGCTTAGCGAGGGCCAGGCTAGGAGAGACCCAGTACTTC.

About this clonotype: A read error may account for a junction end that differs from germline. This chain connects TRBV5-1 to TRBJ2-7; D uncertain. The CDR3 sequence is 13 residues long. CDR1 and CDR2 (germline): SGHRS, YFSETQ. The CDR3 DNA reads as TGCGCCAACAGCTTAACCCGAGTGCACGAGCAGTACTTC. It translates to CANSLTRVHEQYF.

The gene calls are TRBV21-1 and TRBJ2-7; the table names TRBD1, a call not compared with the DNA. TRBV21-1 is a pseudogene. The CDR3 runs 15 residues. The CDR3 nucleotides are TGTGCCAGCAGCAAAGATGGGCCCCCGAAGAAAGAGCAGTACTTC. Translation: CASSKDGPPKKEQYF.

This clonotype occurred a few times. This sequence joins TRBV10-3 and TRBJ1-3; 7 bases fit TRBD1. The CDR3 runs to 17 residues. J lost 0 bases, V lost 3 bases, and 8 bases had no gene match. The V gene's germline CDR1 is ENHRY and CDR2 SYGVKD. Here the CDR3 reads CAISDIGQALSGNTIYF. The CDR3 DNA sequence: TGTGCCATCAGTGACATTGGACAGGCGCTCTCTGGAAACACCATATATTTT.

This clonotype was seen a few times. The chain carries TRBV5-6 and TRBJ1-5, with unresolved D. The CDR3 length is 12 residues. CDR1 is SGHDT and CDR2 is YYEEEE in the germline V gene. V was trimmed by 4 bases and J by 10 bases, leaving 12 bases between them. The CDR3 region is CASSARVHPQHF. CDR3 DNA: TGTGCCAGCAGCGCCCGGGTTCATCCCCAGCATTTT. Drawing the rest from reference TRBV5-6 and TRBJ1-5, the complete variable domain is DAGVTQSPTHLIKTRGQQVTLRCSPKSGHDTVSWYQQALGQGPQFIFQYYEEEERQRGNFPDRFSGHQFPNYSSELNVNALLLGDSALYLCASSARVHPQHFGDGTRLSIL.

The chain combines TRBV6-1 with TRBJ2-3; the match to TRBD2 covers 13 bases. The ends lost 5 bases at V and 3 bases at J; junction bases unmatched: 11. Germline CDR1 MNHNS, CDR2 SASEGT. The CDR3 loop spans 18 amino acids. CDR3 amino acids: CASSRGTSGAGGTDTQYF. In nucleotides, the CDR3 is TGTGCCAGCAGTCGAGGGACTAGCGGGGCCGGGGGGACAGATACGCAGTATTTT.

This clonotype was seen more than once but under ten times. This sequence joins TRBV7-2 and TRBJ2-1, with 14 bases that match TRBD2. The germline CDR1 and CDR2 sequences are SGHTA and FQGNSA. The CDR3 runs 16 residues. J was trimmed by 4 bases and V by 1 base; bases with no gene match: 0. The CDR3 DNA reads as TGTGCCAGCAGCTTAGGACTAGCGGGAGGGTACAATGAGCAGTTCTTC. Translation: CASSLGLAGGYNEQFF.

The chain employs TRBV4-1 and TRBJ2-1, with a tentative D call TRBD2 (5 bases). Trimming shortened V by 4 bases and J by 0 bases, and 16 bases separated the two germline ends. The CDR3 runs to 17 residues. Germline V gene sequence: CDR1 MGHRA, CDR2 YSYEKL. CDR3 protein: CASSRLPPPFSYNEQFF. Written as DNA, the CDR3 is TGCGCCAGCAGCCGACTACCCCCACCGTTCTCCTACAATGAGCAGTTCTTC.

The chain is built from TRBV27 and TRBJ2-1; D is unresolved. V was shortened by 4 bases and J by 2 bases, with 12 bases between the two germline ends. This CDR3 is 15 amino acids long. From germline, CDR1 is MNHEY and CDR2 SMNVEV (reference sequence). The CDR3 nucleotides read TGTGCCAGCAGTTGGTCGGAGCGCCCCTACAATGAGCAGTTCTTC. It yields the protein CASSWSERPYNEQFF.

By share of the sample, this clonotype is large. V and J are TRBV20-1 and TRBJ2-7; D could derive from TRBD1 or TRBD2 (5 bases each). The CDR3 has 12 amino acids. Looked up from germline, CDR1 is DFQATT and CDR2 is SNEGSKA (reference sequence). The V and J ends lost 3 bases and 9 bases respectively, with 15 bases between them. In DNA, the CDR3 is TGCAGTGCTAGCGGGGCGGATAACAGGCAGTACTTC. As protein: CSASGADNRQYF.

This sequence joins TRBV20-1 and TRBJ1-6, with D perhaps TRBD1 (6 bases). The CDR3 length is 15 residues. V was clipped by 6 bases and J by 5 bases, with 17 bases between them. Germline CDR1 and CDR2: DFQATT and SNEGSKA (reference sequence). The CDR3 nucleotides are TGCAGTGCCGTCCTTGGACAGTTAAATAATTCACCCCTCCACTTT. Encoded protein: CSAVLGQLNNSPLHF.

The DNA for the CDR3 is TGTGCCAGCAGTTCGACAGGGGCCAGCACAGATACGCAGTATTTT. Translated, it gives CASSSTGASTDTQYF. This chain connects TRBV2 to TRBJ2-3; 8 bases line up with TRBD1. The CDR3 consists of 15 residues. The J segment lost 0 bases and the V segment lost 5 bases, leaving 4 bases of the junction unmatched. In germline, CDR1 is SNHLY, CDR2 FYNNEI.

This chain connects TRBV20-1 to TRBJ1-5, with 8 bases lining up with TRBD1. Germline CDR1 DFQATT, CDR2 SNEGSKA (reference sequence). V trimming: 3 bases; J trimming: 4 bases; junction bases outside the gene matches: 11. This CDR3 spans 16 amino acids. The CDR3 loop is CSASPLQGAGNQPQHF. The CDR3, as DNA: TGCAGTGCTAGTCCGCTTCAGGGGGCAGGGAATCAGCCCCAGCATTTT.

The V gene is TRBV27, the J gene TRBJ1-2, with TRBD1 as a possible D gene (6 bases). Per the germline V gene, CDR1 is MNHEY and CDR2 is SMNVEV (reference sequence). There are 15 residues in the CDR3. V lost 6 bases and J 2 bases, leaving 16 bases between the germline ends. The CDR3 here is CASRQGRARNYGYTF. Written as DNA, the CDR3 is TGTGCCAGCAGACAGGGACGGGCACGGAACTATGGCTACACCTTC.

There are a few counts of this clonotype. The V call is TRBV10-3, the J call TRBJ1-2; unclear D gene. Trimming left V 8 bases short and J 0 bases short, with 22 bases between. Germline V CDR1 and CDR2: ENHRY, SYGVKD. The CDR3 is 17 residues long. The CDR3 reads CAIRLRTALGPNYGYTF. The CDR3 coding sequence is TGTGCCATCCGCCTTAGGACTGCCCTCGGGCCTAACTATGGCTACACCTTC.

The genes are TRBV7-2 and TRBJ2-5, with 10 bases fitting TRBD1. The germline gives CDR1 SGHTA, CDR2 FQGNSA. J lost 5 bases, V lost 4 bases, and 4 bases had no gene match. The length of the CDR3 is 14 residues. The CDR3 sequence is CASSYDRGRETQYF. The CDR3, as DNA: TGTGCCAGCAGCTATGACAGGGGGCGCGAGACCCAGTACTTC.

The chain joins TRBV28 to TRBJ1-1, with D uncertain. This CDR3 contains 12 residues. Between the trimmed V and J ends, which lost 9 bases and 1 base, there was a span of 9 bases. Germline V gives CDR1 MDHEN, CDR2 SYDVKM. This CDR3 reads CASQKENTEAFF. Here the CDR3 DNA reads TGTGCCAGTCAAAAGGAGAACACTGAAGCTTTCTTT.